The clone carrying this T cell receptor (beta chain) has just one count. What it binds is not known. Donors sampled were nominally healthy, though unrecorded immune exposures were likely. The sample comes from a study of cytomegalovirus exposure and HLA in healthy donors. Study-wide results and limits: In a later analysis, TCR beta V- and J-gene trimming showed a link to a missense DCLRE1C variant.

With V trimmed by 10 bases and J by 4 bases, 8 bases remained unmatched. CDR1 is ENHRY, CDR2 SYGVKD, per germline. The CDR3 has 14 residues. The PCR employed 60 Vbeta primers together with 13 Jbeta primers. Repertoires were generated with immunoSEQ multiplex PCR, while TCRdb's copy carries only in-frame clones and drops some. This sample carries about 150,000 clones, over 60% of them seen once, and the ten largest clones take 4%. The genes are TRBV10-3 and TRBJ1-4; 8 nucleotides agree with TRBD1. The TCR comes from a woman aged 35 to 49 in good health and CMV-seronegative. Sequenced input: PBMCs. The CDR3 spells CATTGGGNNEKLFF. In DNA form, the CDR3 reads TGTGCCACTACAGGGGGAGGGAATAATGAAAAACTGTTTTTT.